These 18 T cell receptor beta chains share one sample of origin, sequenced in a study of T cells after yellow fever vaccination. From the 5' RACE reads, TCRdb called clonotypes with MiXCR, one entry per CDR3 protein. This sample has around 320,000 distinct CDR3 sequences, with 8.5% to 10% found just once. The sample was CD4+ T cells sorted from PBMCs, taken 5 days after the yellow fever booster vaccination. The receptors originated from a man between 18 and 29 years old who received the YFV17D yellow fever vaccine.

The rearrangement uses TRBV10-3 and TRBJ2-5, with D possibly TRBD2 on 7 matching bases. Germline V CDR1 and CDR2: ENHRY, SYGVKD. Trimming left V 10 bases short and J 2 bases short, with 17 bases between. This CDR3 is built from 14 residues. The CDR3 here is CATSRGGVQETQYF. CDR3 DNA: TGTGCCACCTCCCGAGGGGGGGTACAAGAGACCCAGTACTTC.

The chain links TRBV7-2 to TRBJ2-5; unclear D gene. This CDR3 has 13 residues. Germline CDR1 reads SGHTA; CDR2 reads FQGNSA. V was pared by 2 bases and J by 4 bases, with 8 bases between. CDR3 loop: CASSLRFGETQYF. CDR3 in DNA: TGTGCCAGCAGCTTACGATTCGGAGAGACCCAGTACTTC.

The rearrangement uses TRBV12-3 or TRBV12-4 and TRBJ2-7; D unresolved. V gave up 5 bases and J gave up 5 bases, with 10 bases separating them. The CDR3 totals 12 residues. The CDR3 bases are TGTGCCAGCAGTCCAGACAACCACGAGCAGTACTTC. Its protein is CASSPDNHEQYF.

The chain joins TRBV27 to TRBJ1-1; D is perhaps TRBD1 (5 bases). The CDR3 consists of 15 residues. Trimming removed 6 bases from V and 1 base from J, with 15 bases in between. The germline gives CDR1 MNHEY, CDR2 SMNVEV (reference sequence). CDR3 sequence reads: CASSPRPGPNTEAFF. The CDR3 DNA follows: TGTGCCAGCAGCCCCAGGCCGGGGCCGAACACTGAAGCTTTCTTT.

Here the CDR3 reads CASSYAAMYEDEAFF. The CDR3 DNA reads as TGTGCCAGCAGTTACGCCGCTATGTACGAGGATGAAGCTTTCTTT. The chain uses TRBV6-5 and TRBJ1-1; D gene ambiguous. The CDR3 is 15 residues long. The germline gives CDR1 MNHEY, CDR2 SVGAGI. V shed 2 bases and J shed 7 bases, with 17 bases lying between them.

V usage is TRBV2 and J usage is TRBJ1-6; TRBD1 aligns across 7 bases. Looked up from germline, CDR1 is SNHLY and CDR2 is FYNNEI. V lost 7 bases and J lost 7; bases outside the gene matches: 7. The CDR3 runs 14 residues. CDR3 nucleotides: TGTGCCAGCACCCTTAGGGGGCTCAATTCACCCCTCCACTTT. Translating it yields CASTLRGLNSPLHF.

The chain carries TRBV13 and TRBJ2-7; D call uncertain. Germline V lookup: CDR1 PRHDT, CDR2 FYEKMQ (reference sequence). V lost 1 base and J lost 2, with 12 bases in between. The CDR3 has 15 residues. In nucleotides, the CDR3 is TGTGCCAGCAGCTTAGTGCCAGGTGGACCCTACGAGCAGTACTTC. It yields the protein CASSLVPGGPYEQYF.

The CDR3 reads CASRTGQENSPLHF. CDR3 coding DNA: TGCGCCAGCAGAACGGGACAGGAAAATTCACCCCTCCACTTT. The rearrangement uses TRBV5-1 and TRBJ1-6, with 8 bases identical to TRBD1. V lost 5 bases, J lost 7 bases, and 5 bases stayed unmatched. Germline assignment: CDR1 SGHRS and CDR2 YFSETQ. The CDR3 is 14 residues long.

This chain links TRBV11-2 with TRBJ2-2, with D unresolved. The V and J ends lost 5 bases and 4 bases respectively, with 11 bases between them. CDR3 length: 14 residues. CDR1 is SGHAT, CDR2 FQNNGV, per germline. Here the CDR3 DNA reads TGTGCCAGCAGCGCCCTGCGGACCACCGGGGAGCTGTTTTTT. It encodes CASSALRTTGELFF.

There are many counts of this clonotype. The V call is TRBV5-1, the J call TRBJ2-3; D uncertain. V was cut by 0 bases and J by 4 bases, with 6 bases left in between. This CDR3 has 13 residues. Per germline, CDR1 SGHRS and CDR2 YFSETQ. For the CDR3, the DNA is TGCGCCAGCAGCTTGGTAGGTGCAGATACGCAGTATTTT. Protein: CASSLVGADTQYF.

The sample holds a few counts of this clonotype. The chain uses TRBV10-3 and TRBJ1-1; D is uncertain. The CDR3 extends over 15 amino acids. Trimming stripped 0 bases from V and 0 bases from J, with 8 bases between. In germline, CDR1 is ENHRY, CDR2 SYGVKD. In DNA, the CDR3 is TGTGCCATCAGTGAGTCCTCGCGTTTGAACACTGAAGCTTTCTTT. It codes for CAISESSRLNTEAFF.

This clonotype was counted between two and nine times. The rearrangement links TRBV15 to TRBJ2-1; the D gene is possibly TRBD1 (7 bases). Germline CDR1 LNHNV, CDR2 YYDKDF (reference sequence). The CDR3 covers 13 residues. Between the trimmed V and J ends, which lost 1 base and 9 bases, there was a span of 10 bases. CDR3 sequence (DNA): TGTGCCACCAGCAGAGGACAGGGAGGTGAGCAGTTCTTC. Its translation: CATSRGQGGEQFF.

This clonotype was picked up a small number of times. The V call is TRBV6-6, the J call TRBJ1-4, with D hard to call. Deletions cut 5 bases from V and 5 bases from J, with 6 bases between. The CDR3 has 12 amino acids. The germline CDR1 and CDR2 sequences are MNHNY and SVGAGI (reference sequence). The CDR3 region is CASSRSNEKLFF. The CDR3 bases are TGTGCCAGCAGTAGATCAAATGAAAAACTGTTTTTT.

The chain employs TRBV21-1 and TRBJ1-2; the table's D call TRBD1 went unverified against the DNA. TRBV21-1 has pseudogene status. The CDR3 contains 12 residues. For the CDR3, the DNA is TGTGCCAGCCCCCCGTTTGGAGGAAGCCACACCTTC. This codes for CASPPFGGSHTF.

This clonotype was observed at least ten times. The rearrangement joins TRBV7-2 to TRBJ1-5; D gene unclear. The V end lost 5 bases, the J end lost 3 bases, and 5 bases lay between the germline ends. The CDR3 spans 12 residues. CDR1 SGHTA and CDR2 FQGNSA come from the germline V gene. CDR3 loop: CASSAFNQPQHF. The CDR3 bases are TGTGCCAGCAGCGCATTCAATCAGCCCCAGCATTTT.

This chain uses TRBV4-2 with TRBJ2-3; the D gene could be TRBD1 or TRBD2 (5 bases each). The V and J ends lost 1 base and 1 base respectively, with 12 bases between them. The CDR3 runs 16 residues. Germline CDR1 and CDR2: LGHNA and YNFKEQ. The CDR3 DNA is TGTGCCAGCAGCCAAGTTAGAGGGGCCCGCACAGATACGCAGTATTTT. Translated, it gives CASSQVRGARTDTQYF.

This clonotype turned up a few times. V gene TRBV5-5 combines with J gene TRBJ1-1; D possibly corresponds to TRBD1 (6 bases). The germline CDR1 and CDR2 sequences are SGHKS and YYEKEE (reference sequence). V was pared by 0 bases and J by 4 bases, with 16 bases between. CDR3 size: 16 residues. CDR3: CASSLAPGVGGTEAFF. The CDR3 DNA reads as TGTGCCAGCAGCTTGGCCCCAGGGGTGGGCGGCACTGAAGCTTTCTTT.

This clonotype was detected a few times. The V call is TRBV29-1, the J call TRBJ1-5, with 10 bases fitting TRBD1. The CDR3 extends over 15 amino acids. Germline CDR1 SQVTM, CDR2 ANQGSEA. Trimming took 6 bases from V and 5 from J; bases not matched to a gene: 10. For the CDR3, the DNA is TGCAGCGTGAGGACAGGGGGGTCTGGTGATCAGCCCCAGCATTTT. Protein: CSVRTGGSGDQPQHF.